This T cell receptor beta chain was sequenced for a study of regulatory T cells in long-lasting Graves disease (dated by TCRdb to the early 2020s). Regarding the research as a whole: Antithyroid drugs had been taken for less than 3 months by newly diagnosed Graves' disease patients. The study took place in China and was registered as a clinical trial. This study used TCR sequencing and RNA sequencing of peripheral blood to compare persistent Graves' disease patients against newly diagnosed Graves' disease patients. TCR sequencing covered roughly 13 persistent and 20 newly diagnosed Graves' disease patients, 33 samples in total.

This clonotype was counted many times. What antigen it recognizes has not been identified. No clone much larger than this one lies a single base away; base qualities are absent. The library came from multiplex PCR. TCRdb names Illumina HiSeq 4000 as the instrument used. CDR3 regions were amplified by Arm-PCR with iRepertoire HTBI primers to construct TCR beta libraries. Before sequencing, the PCR products went through gel purification. The original methods were these. Gene usage analysis of CDR3 amino acid clonotypes used the 55 to 65 TRBV and 11 to 15 TRBJ segments found across samples. COPE and FqMerger were used to merge the filtered high-quality paired reads into contigs. BLAST was used to align contigs to IMGT TRBV, TRBD and TRBJ reference genes, with CDR3 defined following IMGT. Clonotypes above 0.1% frequency were classified as highly expanded clones. Shannon entropy was used to measure repertoire diversity, and the Gini coefficient was used to measure V-J evenness. Public clonotypes were defined as clonotypes shared by more than one individual. The public reads were reanalyzed by TCRdb: fastp trimming at Q25, MiXCR alignment, in-frame beta chains only. Identical CDR3 protein sequences are pooled into one entry, listed with their most common genes and DNA. The V and J calls were not made by the authors but by TCRdb's processing. The sample data list around 250,000 distinct CDR3 sequences, and around 19% of these were observed just once. Of the sample, 14% falls within the top ten clones.

The germline V gene yields SGHRS for CDR1 and YFSETQ for CDR2. Reading from cysteine to phenylalanine, the CDR3 counts 14 amino acids. The read is trimmed to its CDR3 DNA, 42 bases read in frame from base 1. V drops 7 bases and J drops 4 bases, leaving 17 bases in between. Results the study describes overall, beyond this receptor: Peripheral blood alone was examined, since thyroid tissue, which constituted the primary lesion, could not be accessed. Compared with newly diagnosed patients, patients with persistent Graves' disease had lower TCR Shannon entropy and fewer highly expanded clones, which suggests clonal expansion. Preferential use of TRBV28, TRBJ1-2 and TRBJ2-5 was observed in persistent disease, whereas TRBV20-1 and TRBJ2-1 were favored in newly diagnosed disease. Sequencing and analysis were limited to the TCR beta chain. More public clonotypes were shared among persistent patients (about 2,800) than among newly diagnosed patients (roughly 1,000). The authors noted that the small sample size was a limitation that may lower accuracy.

The label giving this sample's time point can be read as: newly diagnosed GD, antithyroid drugs for less than 3 months. For both TCR sequencing and RNA sequencing, RNA was extracted from PBMCs in TRIzol. The diagnosis of Graves' disease followed American Thyroid Association guidelines. Patients for the study were recruited at an endocrinology department in Xi'an, China. Each patient gave approximately 8.8 milliliters of peripheral blood, collected in an EDTA anticoagulant tube. Ficoll Paque Plus density gradient separation was used to isolate PBMCs, and no additional T cell sorting was done. An Agilent 2100 Bioanalyzer and agarose gel were used to check RNA quality, while a NanoDrop 2000 measured RNA concentration. The same sample was also used in a study of T cells in Graves' hyperthyroidism and ophthalmopathy. As described in the second report: Stable Graves' hyperthyroidism was defined as the absence of progression to ophthalmopathy over 18 months of follow-up. The hyperthyroidism patients were between 18 and 65 years old and newly diagnosed, with a disease duration of less than 2 months. The study excluded patients with uncontrolled infections, other autoimmune diseases, pregnancy or lactation. Diagnoses were based on clinical symptoms, serum thyroxine and TRAb, thyroid ultrasound and orbital computed tomography. A first-round RT-PCR of the TCR CDR3 used the HTBI primer set with the Qiagen OneStep RT-PCR kit. Most expanded thyroid clonotypes (frequency above 0.001) were also found in blood, which suggests that blood repertoires may mirror thyroid immune responses. A 13 V-J signature model separated ophthalmopathy from stable hyperthyroidism, with approximately 86% sensitivity and approximately 81% specificity in cross-validation and 80%/75% in testing. During validation, the model predicted progression to ophthalmopathy a median of roughly 7.1 months ahead of onset, with around 70% sensitivity and almost 75% specificity. TCR V-J signatures able to tell the groups apart were searched for in a discovery cohort of more than 90 patients, of whom 43 had Graves' ophthalmopathy and about 55 had stable Graves' hyperthyroidism. Prospective prediction of ophthalmopathy was tested in an independent validation cohort of some 19 hyperthyroidism patients and around 16 patients who later progressed to ophthalmopathy. The roughly 94 discovery patients were randomly split 7:3 into training and test sets. The study also compared thyroid tissue and blood T-cell repertoires from more than five Graves' hyperthyroidism patients. After blood sampling, hyperthyroidism patients were treated with methimazole at a starting dose of 30 mg daily, and ophthalmopathy patients were treated with high-dose intravenous methylprednisolone. A second multiplex PCR round built the libraries, followed by size selection and purification. Sequencing of the libraries was done on an Illumina HiSeq2000 using paired-end 100 bp reads. SOAPnuke was used to process the raw data, with reads discarded if the reads contained adapters or uncalled bases, had a mean Phred below 15, or lacked an exact constant-primer or identifier match. High-quality paired reads were merged with COPE v1.2.5, and unique nucleotide sequences were defined as clonotypes. MiTCR v1.1 was used to align the clonotypes against IMGT TRBV, TRBD and TRBJ reference segments. Analysis was restricted to V-J combinations with a frequency above 0.0001, which covered just over 98% of repertoires. The TCS score was defined as the ratio of F50 (clonal expansion) to E x V (chaos), calculated using BLOSUM62-based TCRdist between CDR3 peptides within each V-J. Welch's t-statistics and random forest reduced 514 V-J features to around 14, which were used in a naive Bayes classifier (R e1071). Sample size was not statistically predetermined, and investigators were not blinded to group allocation. The paper reports TCR Vbeta CDR3 sequencing of fewer than 150 peripheral blood samples: some 44 ophthalmopathy, under 80 hyperthyroidism and 17 progressor patients.

The TCR comes from a woman in her twenties or thirties with Graves disease. Donor details come from another sample of the same person, matched by shared clones. The sequencing used peripheral blood mononuclear cells (PBMCs), collected at new diagnosis, from a patient treated with antithyroid drugs. The chain was built from TRBV5-1 and TRBJ1-1; TRBD1 could be the D gene, as 5 bases match. The sequenced DNA is TGCGCCAGCTCGCAAGGGGTTGGGGTCACTGAAGCTTTCTTT. This translates into CASSQGVGVTEAFF. With all but the CDR3 taken from the reference TRBV5-1 and TRBJ1-1 genes, the full variable domain is: KAGVTQTPRYLIKTRGQQVTLSCSPISGHRSVSWYQQTPGQGLQFLFEYFSETQRNKGNFPGRFSGRQFSNSRSEMNVSTLELGDSALYLCASSQGVGVTEAFFGQGTRLTVV.